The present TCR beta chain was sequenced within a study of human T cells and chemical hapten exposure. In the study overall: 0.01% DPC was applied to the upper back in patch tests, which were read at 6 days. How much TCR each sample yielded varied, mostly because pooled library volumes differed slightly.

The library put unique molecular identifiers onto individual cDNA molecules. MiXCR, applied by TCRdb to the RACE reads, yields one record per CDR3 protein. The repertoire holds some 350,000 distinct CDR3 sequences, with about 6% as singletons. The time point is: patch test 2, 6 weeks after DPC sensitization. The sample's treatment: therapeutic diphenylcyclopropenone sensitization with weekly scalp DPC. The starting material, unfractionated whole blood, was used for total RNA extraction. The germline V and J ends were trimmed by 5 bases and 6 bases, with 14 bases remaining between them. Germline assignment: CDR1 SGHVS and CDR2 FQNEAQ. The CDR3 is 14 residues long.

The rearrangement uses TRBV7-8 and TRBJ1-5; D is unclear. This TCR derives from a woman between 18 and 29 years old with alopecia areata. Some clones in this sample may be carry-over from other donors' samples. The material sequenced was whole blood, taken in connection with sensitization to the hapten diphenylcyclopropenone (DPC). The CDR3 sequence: CASSPQSLAQPQHF. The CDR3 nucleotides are TGTGCCAGCAGCCCCCAATCTTTGGCTCAGCCCCAGCATTTT.